This T cell receptor (beta chain) was captured by sequencing in a study of blood T cells in healthy people across ages (dated by TCRdb to between 2015 and 2016). About the full investigation: In model experiments, roughly one uniquely barcoded TCR beta cDNA molecule per two T cells was captured by template switching. To track age-related changes in TCR beta repertoire diversity, the study relied on deep sequencing normalized with unique cDNA molecular identifiers. The donors were divided into four age groups: young (average about 15 years), middle-aged (approximately 39), aged (approximately 62) and long-lived (roughly 86). Donors of different ages were randomly distributed across sequencing lanes to avoid experimental bias. For two donors (one aged 18 to 30 and one aged 80 or older), the study analyzed two additional independent replicas of 1 million unique cDNA reads from the same blood draw.

The research as a whole found: Observed TCR beta diversity per million T cells fell roughly linearly with age, and a significant reduction was already apparent by age approximately 40. Compared with the aged group, more naive CD4+ T cells, fewer expanded clones and increased TCR diversity were shown by the long-lived group, suggesting age selection. Because the CMV infection status of the donors was unknown, age-related changes in expanded clonotypes may potentially have been confounded. Bulk unsorted PBMC profiling prevented conclusive comparison of naive and antigen-experienced compartments. Estimates of total diversity based on one million sequenced T cells were considered lower bounds and underestimates. There was a strong correlation between observed TCR beta diversity and the percentage of naive T cells measured by flow cytometry.

The method was 5' RACE. For sequencing, an Illumina HiSeq 2500 was employed. A second PCR of about 6 to 11 cycles was performed with a sample-barcoded 5' primer and a J-beta primer mix. Each TCR beta cDNA molecule received a unique molecular identifier from a template-switch 5' adaptor carrying 12 random nucleotides. At least 2.5 million CDR3-containing paired-end reads were obtained from each sample. All of the RNA was converted into first-strand cDNA using the Mint cDNA synthesis kit, with a TRBC-specific oligonucleotide serving as the primer. After uracil-DNA glycosylase treatment, a first 18-cycle PCR used universal primers M1SS and BC2_uni_R on all cDNA. In the paper's pipeline: For normalization, 1 million high-quality reads, each with a distinct molecular identifier, were randomly selected from each sample. Reads with shared molecular identifiers were discarded instead of being binned into consensus sequences. MiTCR, run with a Q25 quality threshold and the strictest error-elimination algorithm, handled CDR3 identification, clonotype clustering and error correction. A nonparametric unseen species model with Euler transformation was used to estimate lower-bound total TCR beta diversity. The raw public data were reprocessed by TCRdb itself: fastp quality trimming at Q25, MiXCR clonotype calling, in-frame beta chains only. Entries that share a CDR3 protein sequence are merged under the most common genes and DNA. In this record, the V and J calls reflect TCRdb's handling and not the investigators' own analysis. For this sample there are about a million distinct CDR3 sequences; around two fifths appear just once. Together, the top ten hold about 12% of the sample.

Concerning this clonotype: Its specific antigen is unknown. No base qualities exist here, and no much larger clone lies one base off it.

Donors were approximately 42 systemically healthy Caucasian individuals from Russia aged roughly 6 to 100 years. Around 10 milliliters of peripheral blood were collected from each donor into EDTA-treated Vacutainer tubes. Ficoll-Paque density-gradient centrifugation was used to isolate PBMCs, with at least 7 million per sample. Total RNA, at least 5 micrograms per sample, was extracted from PBMCs with Trizol reagent. For every donor, flow cytometry on a PBMC aliquot measured the percentage of naive CD45RAhigh/CD27high T cells. The sample taken for sequencing was blood. The source is a man younger than 35 in good health.

The CDR3 region reads CSARDLVGGGDMNTEAFF. Here is the DNA: TGCAGTGCTAGAGATCTCGTCGGTGGGGGGGACATGAACACTGAAGCTTTCTTT. This chain joins TRBV20-1 to TRBJ1-1, with a weak D call of TRBD1 (6 bases match). Via the germline V gene (reference sequence), CDR1 is DFQATT and CDR2 SNEGSKA. The junction shows trimming of 0 bases on V and 0 bases on J, plus 20 bases between the germline ends. From cysteine to phenylalanine, the CDR3 is 18 amino acids long. The CDR3 DNA has 54 bases and is translated from base 1.